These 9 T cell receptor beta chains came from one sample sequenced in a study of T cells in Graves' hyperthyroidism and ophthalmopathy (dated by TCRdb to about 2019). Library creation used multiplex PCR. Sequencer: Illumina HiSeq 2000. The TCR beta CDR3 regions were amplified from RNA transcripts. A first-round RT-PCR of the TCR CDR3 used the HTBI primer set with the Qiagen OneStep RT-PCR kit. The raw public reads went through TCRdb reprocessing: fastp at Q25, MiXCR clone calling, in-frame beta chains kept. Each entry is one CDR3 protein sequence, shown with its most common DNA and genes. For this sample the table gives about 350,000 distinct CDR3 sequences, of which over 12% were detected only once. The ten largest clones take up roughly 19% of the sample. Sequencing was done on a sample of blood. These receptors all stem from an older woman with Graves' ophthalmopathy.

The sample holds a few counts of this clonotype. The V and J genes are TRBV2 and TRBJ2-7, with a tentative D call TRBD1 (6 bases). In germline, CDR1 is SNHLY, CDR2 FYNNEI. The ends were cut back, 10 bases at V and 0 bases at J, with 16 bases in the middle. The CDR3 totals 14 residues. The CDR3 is CATYRQASSYEQYF. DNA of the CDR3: TGTGCCACCTACCGACAGGCTAGCTCCTACGAGCAGTACTTC.

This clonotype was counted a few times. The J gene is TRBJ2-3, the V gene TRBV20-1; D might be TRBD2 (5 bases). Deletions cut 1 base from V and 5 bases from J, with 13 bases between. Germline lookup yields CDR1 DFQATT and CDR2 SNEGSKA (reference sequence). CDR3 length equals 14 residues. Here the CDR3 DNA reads TGCAGTGCTAGAGTTGGGGTGGGAGTAGATACGCAGTATTTT. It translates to CSARVGVGVDTQYF.

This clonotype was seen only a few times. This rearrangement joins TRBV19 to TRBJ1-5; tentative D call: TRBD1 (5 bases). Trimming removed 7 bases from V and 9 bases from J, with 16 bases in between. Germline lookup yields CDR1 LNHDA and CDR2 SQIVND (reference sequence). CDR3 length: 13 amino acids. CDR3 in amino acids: CASKMGPQRPQHF. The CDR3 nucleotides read TGTGCCAGTAAGATGGGGCCGCAACGGCCCCAGCATTTT.

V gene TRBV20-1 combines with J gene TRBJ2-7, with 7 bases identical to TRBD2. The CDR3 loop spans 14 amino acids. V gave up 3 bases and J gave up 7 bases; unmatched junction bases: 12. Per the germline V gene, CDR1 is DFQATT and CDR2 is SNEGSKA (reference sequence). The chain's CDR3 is CSARRPSGPWEQYF. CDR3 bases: TGCAGTGCTAGGCGGCCTAGCGGCCCTTGGGAGCAGTACTTC.

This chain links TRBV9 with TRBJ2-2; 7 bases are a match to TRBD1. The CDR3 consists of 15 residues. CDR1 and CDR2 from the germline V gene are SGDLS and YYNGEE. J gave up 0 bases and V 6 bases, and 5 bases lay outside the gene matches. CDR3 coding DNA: TGTGCCAGCACCACCGGGACAGCGAACACCGGGGAGCTGTTTTTT. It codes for CASTTGTANTGELFF.

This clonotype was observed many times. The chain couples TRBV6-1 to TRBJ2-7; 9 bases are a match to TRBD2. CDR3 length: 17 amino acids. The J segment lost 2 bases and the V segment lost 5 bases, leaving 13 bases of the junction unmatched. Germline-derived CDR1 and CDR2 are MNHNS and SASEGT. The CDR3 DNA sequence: TGTGCCAGCAGTTACCCTCGTGCGGGAGGGCCTACCTACGAGCAGTACTTC. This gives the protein CASSYPRAGGPTYEQYF.

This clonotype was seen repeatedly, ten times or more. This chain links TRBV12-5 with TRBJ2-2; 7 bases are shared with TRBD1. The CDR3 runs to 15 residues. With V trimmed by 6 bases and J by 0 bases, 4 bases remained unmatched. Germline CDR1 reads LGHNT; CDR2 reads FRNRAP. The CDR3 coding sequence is TGTGCTAGTGGCCGAGGGGGCGCGAACACCGGGGAGCTGTTTTTT. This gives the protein CASGRGGANTGELFF.

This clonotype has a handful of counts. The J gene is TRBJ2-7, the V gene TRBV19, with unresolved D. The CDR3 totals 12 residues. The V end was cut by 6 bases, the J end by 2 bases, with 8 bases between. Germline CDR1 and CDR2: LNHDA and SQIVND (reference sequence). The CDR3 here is CASSGPTYEQYF. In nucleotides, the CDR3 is TGTGCCAGTAGCGGTCCCACCTACGAGCAGTACTTC.

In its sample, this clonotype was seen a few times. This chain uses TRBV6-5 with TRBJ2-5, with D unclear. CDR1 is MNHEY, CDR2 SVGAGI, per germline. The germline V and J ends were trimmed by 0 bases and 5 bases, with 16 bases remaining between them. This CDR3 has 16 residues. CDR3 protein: CASSYSIRLQRETQYF. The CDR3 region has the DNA TGTGCCAGCAGTTACTCGATCCGATTACAAAGGGAGACCCAGTACTTC.